This T cell receptor (beta chain) was profiled in a study of blood T cells in healthy people across ages. General study points: A roughly linear fall in TCR beta diversity per million T cells was seen with increasing age. The CMV status of each donor remained undetermined, and this could have confounded shifts in expanded clonotypes.

A second about 6 to 12 cycle PCR used barcoded and J-beta primers. Each CDR3 protein is one row after TCRdb ran MiXCR on the 5' RACE reads. The sample yields hundreds of thousands of distinct CDR3 sequences, over 40% seen once. This clonotype was counted a few times. Its antigen is as yet unknown. Each donor gave roughly 9.1 milliliters of peripheral blood. V lost 2 bases, J lost 0 bases, and 8 bases lay in between. The CDR3 loop spans 15 amino acids. This receptor was obtained from a man aged 80 or over in good health. The specimen sequenced was blood. The chain has TRBV12-3 or TRBV12-4 and TRBJ1-5; D gene uncertain. DNA for the CDR3: TGTGCCAGCAGTTTATCAGCCGCTAGCAATCAGCCCCAGCATTTT. This encodes CASSLSAASNQPQHF.